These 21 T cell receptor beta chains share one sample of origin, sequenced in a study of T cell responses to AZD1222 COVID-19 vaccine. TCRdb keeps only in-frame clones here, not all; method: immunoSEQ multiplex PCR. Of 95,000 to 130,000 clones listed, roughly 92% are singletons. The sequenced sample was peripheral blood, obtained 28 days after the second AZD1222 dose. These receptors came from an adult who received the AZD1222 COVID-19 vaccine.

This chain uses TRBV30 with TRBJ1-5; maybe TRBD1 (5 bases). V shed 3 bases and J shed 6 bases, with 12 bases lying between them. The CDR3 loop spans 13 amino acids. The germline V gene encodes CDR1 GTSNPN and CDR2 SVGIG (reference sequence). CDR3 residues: CAWSQAGFQPQHF. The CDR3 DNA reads TGTGCCTGGAGCCAAGCAGGGTTTCAGCCCCAGCATTTT.

CDR3 protein: CASSAQAGSPLHF. In DNA, the CDR3 is TGTGCCAGCAGTGCTCAGGCGGGTTCACCCCTCCACTTT. The chain combines TRBV27 with TRBJ1-6; D gene unclear. Germline values: CDR1 MNHEY, CDR2 SMNVEV (reference sequence). The CDR3 has 13 amino acids. V lost 5 bases and J 9 bases, leaving 11 bases between the germline ends.

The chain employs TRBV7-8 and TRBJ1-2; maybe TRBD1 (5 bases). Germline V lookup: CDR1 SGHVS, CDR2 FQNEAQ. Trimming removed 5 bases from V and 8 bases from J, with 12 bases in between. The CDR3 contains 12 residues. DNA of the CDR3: TGTGCCAGCAGCCCCCCAGGGAACGGCTACACCTTC. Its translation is CASSPPGNGYTF.

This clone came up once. CDR3 residues: CAWAGTFEETQYF. The CDR3 DNA reads TGTGCCTGGGCAGGGACCTTCGAGGAGACCCAGTACTTC. The chain is built from TRBV30 and TRBJ2-5; D possibly matches TRBD1 or TRBD2 (5 bases each). This CDR3 has 13 amino acids. Germline loops: CDR1 GTSNPN, CDR2 SVGIG (reference sequence). Trimming removed 5 bases at V and 5 bases at J, with 15 bases between.

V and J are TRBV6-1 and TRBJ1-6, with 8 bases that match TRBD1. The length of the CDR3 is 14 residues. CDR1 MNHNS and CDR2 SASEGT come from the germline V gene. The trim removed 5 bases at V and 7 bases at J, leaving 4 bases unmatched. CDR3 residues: CASSQDRANSPLHF. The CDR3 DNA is TGTGCCAGCAGTCAGGACAGGGCGAATTCACCCCTCCACTTT.

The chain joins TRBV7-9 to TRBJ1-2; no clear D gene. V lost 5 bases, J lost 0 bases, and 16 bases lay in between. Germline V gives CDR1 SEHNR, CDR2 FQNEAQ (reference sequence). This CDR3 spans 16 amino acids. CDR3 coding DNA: TGTGCCAGCAGCCGCGGAGACGGTTCGACTAACTATGGCTACACCTTC. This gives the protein CASSRGDGSTNYGYTF.

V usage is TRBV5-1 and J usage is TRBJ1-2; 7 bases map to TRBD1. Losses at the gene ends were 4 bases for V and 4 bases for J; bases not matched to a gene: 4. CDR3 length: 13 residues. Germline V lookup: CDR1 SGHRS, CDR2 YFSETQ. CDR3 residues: CASSRGQIYGYTF. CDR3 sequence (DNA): TGCGCCAGCAGCCGGGGACAGATCTATGGCTACACCTTC.

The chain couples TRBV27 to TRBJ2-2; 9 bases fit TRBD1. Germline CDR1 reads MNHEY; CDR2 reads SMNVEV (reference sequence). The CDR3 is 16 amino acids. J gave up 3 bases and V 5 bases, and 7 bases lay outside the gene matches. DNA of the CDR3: TGTGCCAGCAGTAAGTGCGGGACAGGGTACACCGGGGAGCTGTTTTTT. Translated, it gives CASSKCGTGYTGELFF.

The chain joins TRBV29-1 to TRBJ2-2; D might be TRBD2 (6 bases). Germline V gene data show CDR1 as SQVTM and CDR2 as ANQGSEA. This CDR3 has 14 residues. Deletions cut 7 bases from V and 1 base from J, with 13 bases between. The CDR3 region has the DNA TGCAGCGGACTAGTTCTCAAGAACACCGGGGAGCTGTTTTTT. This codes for CSGLVLKNTGELFF.

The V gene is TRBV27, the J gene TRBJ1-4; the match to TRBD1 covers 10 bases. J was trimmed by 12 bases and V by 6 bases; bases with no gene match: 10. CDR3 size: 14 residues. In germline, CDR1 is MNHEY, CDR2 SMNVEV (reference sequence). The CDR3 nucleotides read TGTGCCAGCAGCCGCCGGGACAGGGGTGAGGAACTGTTTTTT. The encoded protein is CASSRRDRGEELFF. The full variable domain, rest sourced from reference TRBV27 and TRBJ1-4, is EAQVTQNPRYLITVTGKKLTVTCSQNMNHEYMSWYRQDPGLGLRQIYYSMNVEVTDKGDVPEGYKVSRKEKRNFPLILESPSPNQTSLYFCASSRRDRGEELFFGSGTQLSVL.

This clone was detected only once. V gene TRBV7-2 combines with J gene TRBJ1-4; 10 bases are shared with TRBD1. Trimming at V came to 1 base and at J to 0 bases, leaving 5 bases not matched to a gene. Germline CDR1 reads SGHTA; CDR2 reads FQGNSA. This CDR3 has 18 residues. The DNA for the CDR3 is TGTGCCAGCAGCTTAGGGACAGGGGGAGATGCAACTAATGAAAAACTGTTTTTT. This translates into CASSLGTGGDATNEKLFF.

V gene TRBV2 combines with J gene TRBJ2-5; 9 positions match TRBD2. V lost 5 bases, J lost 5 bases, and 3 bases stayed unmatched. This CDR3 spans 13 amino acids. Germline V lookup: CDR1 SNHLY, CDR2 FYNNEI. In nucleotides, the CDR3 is TGTGCCAGCAGTAGCGGGAGGTCTGAGACCCAGTACTTC. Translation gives CASSSGRSETQYF.

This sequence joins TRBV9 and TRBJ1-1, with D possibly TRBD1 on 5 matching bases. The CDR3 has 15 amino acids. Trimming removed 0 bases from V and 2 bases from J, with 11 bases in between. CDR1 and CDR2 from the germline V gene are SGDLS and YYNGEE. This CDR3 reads CASSVEGLPNTEAFF. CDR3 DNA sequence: TGTGCCAGCAGCGTAGAGGGGCTTCCTAACACTGAAGCTTTCTTT.

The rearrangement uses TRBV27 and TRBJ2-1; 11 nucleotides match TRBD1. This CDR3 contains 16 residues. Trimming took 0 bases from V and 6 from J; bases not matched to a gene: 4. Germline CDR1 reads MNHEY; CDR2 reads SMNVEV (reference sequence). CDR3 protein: CASSLSGTGGGNEQFF. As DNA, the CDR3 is TGTGCCAGCAGTTTATCAGGGACAGGGGGTGGCAATGAGCAGTTCTTC.

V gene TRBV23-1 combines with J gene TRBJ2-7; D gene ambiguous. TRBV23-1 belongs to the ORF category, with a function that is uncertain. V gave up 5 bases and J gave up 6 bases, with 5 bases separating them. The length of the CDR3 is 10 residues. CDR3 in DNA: TGCGCCAGCAGTTGCGGCGAGCAGTACTTC. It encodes CASSCGEQYF.

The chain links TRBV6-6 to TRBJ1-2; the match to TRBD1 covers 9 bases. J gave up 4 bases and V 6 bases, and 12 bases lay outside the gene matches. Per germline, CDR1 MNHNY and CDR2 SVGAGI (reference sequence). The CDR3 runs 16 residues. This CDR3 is CASRTKQGARSYGYTF. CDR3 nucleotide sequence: TGTGCCAGCAGAACAAAACAGGGGGCGCGGTCCTATGGCTACACCTTC.

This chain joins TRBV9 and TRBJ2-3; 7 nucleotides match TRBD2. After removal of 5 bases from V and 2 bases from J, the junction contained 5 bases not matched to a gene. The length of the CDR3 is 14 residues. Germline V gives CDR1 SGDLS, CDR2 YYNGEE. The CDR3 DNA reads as TGTGCCAGCAGGCGGGAGTGGGTCACAGATACGCAGTATTTT. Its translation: CASRREWVTDTQYF. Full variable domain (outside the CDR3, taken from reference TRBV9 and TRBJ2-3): DSGVTQTPKHLITATGQRVTLRCSPRSGDLSVYWYQQSLDQGLQFLIQYYNGEERAKGNILERFSAQQFPDLHSELNLSSLELGDSALYFCASRREWVTDTQYFGPGTRLTVL.

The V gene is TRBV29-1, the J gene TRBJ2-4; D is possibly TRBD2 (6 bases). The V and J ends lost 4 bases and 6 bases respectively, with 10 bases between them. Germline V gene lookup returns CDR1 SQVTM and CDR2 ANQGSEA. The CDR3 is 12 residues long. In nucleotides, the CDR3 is TGCAGCGTTGGGCGGGACGGAAACATTCAGTACTTC. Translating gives CSVGRDGNIQYF.

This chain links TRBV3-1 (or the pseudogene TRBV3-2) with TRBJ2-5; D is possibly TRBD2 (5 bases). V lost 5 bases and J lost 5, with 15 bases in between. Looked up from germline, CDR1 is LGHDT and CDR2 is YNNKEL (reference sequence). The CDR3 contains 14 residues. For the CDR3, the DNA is TGTGCCAGCAGCGGAACTAGATTCGGTGAGACCCAGTACTTC. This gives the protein CASSGTRFGETQYF.

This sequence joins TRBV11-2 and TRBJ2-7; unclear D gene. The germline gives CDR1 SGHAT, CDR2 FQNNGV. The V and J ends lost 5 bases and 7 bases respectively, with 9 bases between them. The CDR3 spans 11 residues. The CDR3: CASSQSGEQYF. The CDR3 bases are TGTGCCAGCAGCCAATCCGGGGAGCAGTACTTC.

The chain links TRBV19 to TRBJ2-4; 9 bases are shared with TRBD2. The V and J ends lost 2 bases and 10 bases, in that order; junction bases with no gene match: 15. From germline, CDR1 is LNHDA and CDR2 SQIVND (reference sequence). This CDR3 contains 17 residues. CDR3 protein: CASSIRREGSWATIQYF. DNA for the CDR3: TGTGCCAGTAGTATACGGCGGGAGGGCTCGTGGGCTACGATTCAGTACTTC.